Here is one T cell receptor (beta chain) with its context. This sample is part of a study of blood T cell repertoires in COVID-19. The CDR3 contains 14 residues. Germline values: CDR1 MRHNA, CDR2 SNTAGT. The ends lost 4 bases at V and 3 bases at J; junction bases unmatched: 3. Data came from immunoSEQ multiplex PCR; TCRdb stores just in-frame clones and leaves some out. Of approximately 300,000 clones detected, around 89% appear once; the ten largest clones hold approximately 4.5%. The source of this sequence is a woman younger than 35 with acute COVID-19. The chain combines TRBV6-4 with TRBJ1-2, with 9 bases fitting TRBD1. The sample was PBMCs or T cells enriched from blood (not recorded which). CDR3 amino acids: CASSAGTGHYGYTF. In DNA, the CDR3 is TGTGCCAGCAGTGCCGGGACAGGGCACTATGGCTACACCTTC.